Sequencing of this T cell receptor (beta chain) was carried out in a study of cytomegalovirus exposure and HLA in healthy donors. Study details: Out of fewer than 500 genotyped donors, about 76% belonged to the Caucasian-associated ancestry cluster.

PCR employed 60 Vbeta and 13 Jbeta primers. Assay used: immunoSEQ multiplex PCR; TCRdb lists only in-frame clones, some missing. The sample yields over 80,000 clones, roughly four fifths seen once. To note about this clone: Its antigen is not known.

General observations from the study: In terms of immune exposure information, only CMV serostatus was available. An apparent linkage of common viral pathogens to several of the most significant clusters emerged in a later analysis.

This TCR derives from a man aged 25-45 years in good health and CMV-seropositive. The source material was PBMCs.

CDR3 protein: CASRPGTGSSGANVLTF. The CDR3 nucleotides are TGTGCCAGCAGACCCGGGACAGGGAGCTCTGGGGCCAACGTCCTGACTTTC. This chain connects TRBV7-2 to TRBJ2-6, with 9 bases fitting TRBD1. Looked up from germline, CDR1 is SGHTA and CDR2 is FQGNSA. Losses at the gene ends were 6 bases for V and 0 bases for J; bases not matched to a gene: 6. This CDR3 comprises 17 residues.